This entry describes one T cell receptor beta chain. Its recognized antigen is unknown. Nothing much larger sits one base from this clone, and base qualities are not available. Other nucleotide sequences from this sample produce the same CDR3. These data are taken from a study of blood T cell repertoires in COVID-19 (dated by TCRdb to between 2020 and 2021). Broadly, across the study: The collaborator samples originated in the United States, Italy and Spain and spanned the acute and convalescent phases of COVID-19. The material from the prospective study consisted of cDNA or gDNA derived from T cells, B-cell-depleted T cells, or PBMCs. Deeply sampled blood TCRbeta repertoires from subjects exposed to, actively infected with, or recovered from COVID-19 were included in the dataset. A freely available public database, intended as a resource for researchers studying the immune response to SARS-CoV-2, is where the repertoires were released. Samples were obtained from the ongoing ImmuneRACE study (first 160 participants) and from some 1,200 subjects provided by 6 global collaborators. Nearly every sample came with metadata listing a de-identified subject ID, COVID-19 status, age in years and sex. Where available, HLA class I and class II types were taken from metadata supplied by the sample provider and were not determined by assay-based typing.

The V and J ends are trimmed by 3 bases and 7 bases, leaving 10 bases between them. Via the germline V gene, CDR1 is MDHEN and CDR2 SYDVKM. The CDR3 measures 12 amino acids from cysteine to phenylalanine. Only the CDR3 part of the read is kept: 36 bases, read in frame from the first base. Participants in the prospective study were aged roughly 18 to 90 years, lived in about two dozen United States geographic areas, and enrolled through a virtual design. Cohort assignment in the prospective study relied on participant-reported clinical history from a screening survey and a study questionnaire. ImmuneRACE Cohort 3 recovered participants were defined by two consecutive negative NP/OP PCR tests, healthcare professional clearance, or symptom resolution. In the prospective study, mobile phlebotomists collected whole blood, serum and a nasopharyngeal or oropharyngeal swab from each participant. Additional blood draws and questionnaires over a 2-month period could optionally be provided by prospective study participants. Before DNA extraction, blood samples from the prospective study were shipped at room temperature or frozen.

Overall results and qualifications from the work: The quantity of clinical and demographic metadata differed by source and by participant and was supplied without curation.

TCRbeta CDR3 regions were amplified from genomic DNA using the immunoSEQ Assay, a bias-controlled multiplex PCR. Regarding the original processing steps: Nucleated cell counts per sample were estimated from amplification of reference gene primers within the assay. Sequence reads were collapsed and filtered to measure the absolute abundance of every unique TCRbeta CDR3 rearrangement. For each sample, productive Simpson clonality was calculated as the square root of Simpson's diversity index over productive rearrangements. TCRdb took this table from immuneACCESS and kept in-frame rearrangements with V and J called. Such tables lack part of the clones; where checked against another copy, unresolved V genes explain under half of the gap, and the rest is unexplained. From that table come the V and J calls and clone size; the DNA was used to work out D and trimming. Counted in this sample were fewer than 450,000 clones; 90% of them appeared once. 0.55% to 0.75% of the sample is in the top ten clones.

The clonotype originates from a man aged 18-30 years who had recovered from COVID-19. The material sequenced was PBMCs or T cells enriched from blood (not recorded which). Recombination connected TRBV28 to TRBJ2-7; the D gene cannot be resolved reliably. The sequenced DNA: TGTGCCAGCAGTTTCTCCGGGTCTGAGCAGTACTTC. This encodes CASSFSGSEQYF.